This T cell receptor (beta chain) stems from a study of T-cell memory formation after mild COVID-19. Study observations and caveats: The study found balanced CD4/CD8 in clones contracting day 15 to 85 and a CD4+ lean in later expanders.

This CDR3 is 15 amino acids long. Germline CDR1 reads KGHDR; CDR2 reads SFDVKD. V lost 3 bases, J lost 3 bases, and 10 bases lay in between. Each CDR3 protein is one row after TCRdb ran MiXCR on the 5' RACE reads. The sample has 100,000 to 150,000 distinct CDR3 sequences, roughly 15% seen once. This clonotype was found a few times. What it binds is not known. The receptor was isolated from an adult woman who had mild COVID-19 (a few samples of this study predate the infection). Cell type and time point are not known. The rearrangement uses TRBV24-1 and TRBJ2-2; the D gene could be TRBD1 or TRBD2 (5 bases each). The sample was PBMCs or a T cell subset sorted from them (not recorded which). Here the CDR3 DNA reads TGTGCCACCAGTGATGTCCCGGGACACACCGGGGAGCTGTTTTTT. Residues: CATSDVPGHTGELFF.